This entry lists 30 T cell receptor beta chains sequenced from one sample in a study of T-cell memory formation after mild COVID-19. In TCRdb, the 5' RACE reads were re-called with MiXCR into one record per CDR3 protein. The table includes 400,000 or so distinct CDR3 sequences, 20% detected once. Sequencing was done on a sample of PBMCs or a T cell subset sorted from them (not recorded which). Receptors were obtained from an adult woman who had mild COVID-19 (a few samples of this study predate the infection). Cell type and time point are not known.

This clonotype has at least ten counts. The CDR3 loop reads CSAGLAENIQYF. The CDR3 DNA sequence: TGCAGCGCTGGACTAGCGGAAAACATTCAGTACTTC. This rearrangement joins TRBV29-1 to TRBJ2-4, with 10 bases aligning to TRBD2. V trimming: 7 bases; J trimming: 5 bases; junction bases outside the gene matches: 2. This CDR3 is built from 12 residues. Germline values: CDR1 SQVTM, CDR2 ANQGSEA.

Only a few counts were recorded for this clonotype. The V call is TRBV5-1, the J call TRBJ1-4; no clear D gene. V was cut by 0 bases and J by 0 bases, with 9 bases left in between. Germline V lookup: CDR1 SGHRS, CDR2 YFSETQ. This CDR3 contains 16 residues. The DNA for the CDR3 is TGCGCCAGCAGCTTGGGAGGACTCGCAACTAATGAAAAACTGTTTTTT. It translates to CASSLGGLATNEKLFF. The variable domain in full, completed from reference TRBV5-1 and TRBJ1-4, reads KAGVTQTPRYLIKTRGQQVTLSCSPISGHRSVSWYQQTPGQGLQFLFEYFSETQRNKGNFPGRFSGRQFSNSRSEMNVSTLELGDSALYLCASSLGGLATNEKLFFGSGTQLSVL.

This clonotype came up a few times. The CDR3 reads CAWSRQGRTYEQYF. CDR3 bases: TGTGCCTGGAGCCGACAGGGCCGAACCTACGAGCAGTACTTC. This rearrangement joins TRBV30 to TRBJ2-7; 7 bases align to TRBD1. Germline CDR1 is GTSNPN and CDR2 is SVGIG (reference sequence). This CDR3 is built from 14 residues. Unmatched junction bases numbered 7, after V lost 3 bases and J lost 2 bases. Together with reference TRBV30 and TRBJ2-7, the CDR3 gives the full variable domain: SQTIHQWPATLVQPVGSPLSLECTVEGTSNPNLYWYRQAAGRGLQLLFYSVGIGQISSEVPQNLSASRPQDRQFILSSKKLLLSDSGFYLCAWSRQGRTYEQYFGPGTRLTVT.

Only a few counts were recorded for this clonotype. The genes are TRBV12-3 or TRBV12-4 and TRBJ2-7; TRBD2 agrees at 7 bases. Unmatched junction bases numbered 5, after V lost 3 bases and J lost 0 bases. CDR3 length equals 15 residues. CDR3 residues: CASSLGRESSYEQYF. The DNA of the CDR3 is TGTGCCAGCAGTTTGGGGAGGGAGAGCTCCTACGAGCAGTACTTC.

The V call is TRBV10-3, the J call TRBJ2-1, with a weak D call TRBD2 (5 bases). CDR1 is ENHRY, CDR2 SYGVKD, per germline. This CDR3 has 15 residues. V was trimmed by 5 bases and J by 4 bases, leaving 15 bases between them. In DNA form, the CDR3 reads TGTGCCATCAGTAAAGGAGCGGAACTATACAATGAGCAGTTCTTC. This gives the protein CAISKGAELYNEQFF.

This clonotype was seen a few times. The chain recombines TRBV30 with TRBJ2-7, with 8 bases lining up with TRBD1. This CDR3 has 12 residues. Germline CDR1 is GTSNPN and CDR2 is SVGIG (reference sequence). Germline trimming cut 3 bases from V and 7 bases from J; bases unmatched to any gene: 5. The CDR3 sequence is CAWSRGLVEQYF. DNA of the CDR3: TGTGCCTGGAGCAGGGGGCTAGTGGAGCAGTACTTC.

This clonotype was seen many times. The rearrangement uses TRBV15 and TRBJ2-7; D is unresolved. Between the trimmed V and J ends, which lost 0 bases and 4 bases, there was a span of 10 bases. From germline, CDR1 is LNHNV and CDR2 YYDKDF (reference sequence). This CDR3 region has 14 residues. The CDR3 loop reads CATSRDFWSYEQYF. The CDR3 region has the DNA TGTGCCACCAGCAGAGATTTTTGGAGTTACGAGCAGTACTTC.

This clonotype was recorded at least ten times. The rearrangement joins TRBV11-1 to TRBJ1-1, with D possibly matching TRBD1 (5 bases). Between the trimmed V and J ends, which lost 5 bases and 0 bases, there was a span of 10 bases. The CDR3 extends over 14 amino acids. Germline values: CDR1 SGHAT, CDR2 FQDESV (reference sequence). The CDR3 DNA reads TGTGCCAGCAGCCCGGGACGGTTGAACACTGAAGCTTTCTTT. It yields the protein CASSPGRLNTEAFF. The entire variable domain, with the rest obtained from reference TRBV11-1 and TRBJ1-1, is as follows: EAEVAQSPRYKITEKSQAVAFWCDPISGHATLYWYRQILGQGPELLVQFQDESVVDDSQLPKDRFSAERLKGVDSTLKIQPAELGDSAMYLCASSPGRLNTEAFFGQGTRLTVV.

The chain joins TRBV29-1 to TRBJ2-4; D unresolved. Germline values: CDR1 SQVTM, CDR2 ANQGSEA. V lost 4 bases and J lost 1, with 14 bases in between. This CDR3 is 15 amino acids long. The CDR3 loop reads CSVVSPPSAKNIQYF. As DNA, the CDR3 is TGCAGCGTTGTAAGTCCACCTTCGGCCAAAAACATTCAGTACTTC.

This chain joins TRBV5-1 and TRBJ2-1; tentative D call: TRBD2 (5 bases). The CDR3 covers 16 residues. CDR1 is SGHRS, CDR2 YFSETQ, per germline. The V end lost 4 bases, the J end lost 0 bases, and 14 bases lay between the germline ends. The CDR3 loop is CASSAGVSRSYNEQFF. As DNA, the CDR3 is TGCGCCAGCAGCGCGGGCGTATCCCGCTCCTACAATGAGCAGTTCTTC.

This clonotype showed up many times. This sequence joins TRBV7-2 and TRBJ1-2; D call uncertain. CDR1 SGHTA and CDR2 FQGNSA come from the germline V gene. Between the trimmed V and J ends, which lost 3 bases and 7 bases, there was a span of 9 bases. This CDR3 region has 12 residues. This CDR3 is CASSLGLGGYTF. CDR3 in DNA: TGTGCCAGCAGCTTGGGTCTTGGTGGCTACACCTTC.

This clonotype was detected only a few times. V usage is TRBV24-1 and J usage is TRBJ2-1, with 8 bases aligning to TRBD2. This CDR3 is built from 12 residues. V dropped 7 bases and J dropped 8; count of bases not matched to a gene: 3. CDR1 is KGHDR and CDR2 is SFDVKD in the germline V gene. CDR3: CATRSGGDEQFF. The DNA of the CDR3 is TGTGCCACCAGGTCGGGAGGGGATGAGCAGTTCTTC.

This clonotype was counted a single time. The rearrangement uses TRBV28 and TRBJ2-3, with 13 bases that match TRBD2. J was trimmed by 6 bases and V by 5 bases; bases with no gene match: 14. Germline CDR1 reads MDHEN; CDR2 reads SYDVKM. The CDR3 is 18 amino acids. CDR3 in DNA: TGTGCCAGCAGTGCATCTCCCGGGACTAGCGGGGTAGTGGATACGCAGTATTTT. Protein product: CASSASPGTSGVVDTQYF.

V gene TRBV18 combines with J gene TRBJ1-2, with D unresolved. Germline loops: CDR1 KGHSH, CDR2 LQKENI. V was cut by 2 bases and J by 3 bases, with 10 bases left in between. The CDR3 runs to 14 residues. CDR3 bases: TGTGCCAGCTCACCAGAGAGGTCTCACTATGGCTACACCTTC. It is translated as CASSPERSHYGYTF.

This clonotype turned up a few times. The rearrangement joins TRBV9 to TRBJ2-1; TRBD2 agrees at 8 bases. V was clipped by 5 bases and J by 8 bases; unmatched bases: 12. Germline lookup yields CDR1 SGDLS and CDR2 YYNGEE. This CDR3 is 15 amino acids long. The CDR3 is CASSTRVAGIDEQFF. In DNA, the CDR3 is TGTGCCAGCAGTACCCGGGTAGCGGGGATCGATGAGCAGTTCTTC.

This chain connects TRBV6-5 to TRBJ1-1; D gene uncertain. Trimming removed 4 bases from V and 3 bases from J, with 15 bases in between. The CDR3 length is 15 residues. Per the germline V gene, CDR1 is MNHEY and CDR2 is SVGAGI. The CDR3 DNA follows: TGTGCCAGCAGTTCTCTGGACCTCGCGGACACTGAAGCTTTCTTT. This encodes CASSSLDLADTEAFF.

CDR3 protein: CASSRSGVTGELFF. For the CDR3, the DNA is TGTGCCAGCAGCCGAAGTGGGGTTACCGGGGAGCTGTTTTTT. The chain recombines TRBV25-1 with TRBJ2-2; D unresolved. CDR3 size: 14 residues. Germline V gene data show CDR1 as MGHDK and CDR2 as SYGVNS. The V end lost 6 bases, the J end lost 5 bases, and 13 bases lay between the germline ends.

This clonotype showed up many times. The rearrangement joins TRBV9 to TRBJ2-1; D unclear. The CDR3 has 14 residues. The germline gives CDR1 SGDLS, CDR2 YYNGEE. Deletions cut 2 bases from V and 3 bases from J, with 9 bases between. The CDR3 DNA follows: TGTGCCAGCAGCGTCGGTCCCAGCTACAATGAGCAGTTCTTC. Its translation is CASSVGPSYNEQFF.

This clonotype turned up a few times. This sequence joins TRBV5-1 and TRBJ2-1; D gene ambiguous. The CDR3 extends over 15 amino acids. Germline V lookup: CDR1 SGHRS, CDR2 YFSETQ. With 0 bases removed from V and 0 bases from J, the gap between germline ends came to 7 bases. CDR3 in amino acids: CASSLGGTSYNEQFF. The CDR3 DNA reads as TGCGCCAGCAGCTTGGGCGGTACCTCCTACAATGAGCAGTTCTTC.

This chain connects TRBV24-1 to TRBJ2-3; 14 nucleotides align to TRBD2. Germline V CDR1 and CDR2: KGHDR, SFDVKD. The CDR3 length is 19 residues. Losses at the gene ends were 3 bases for V and 5 bases for J; bases not matched to a gene: 12. DNA for the CDR3: TGTGCCACCAGTGATCCGACCGGGACTAGCGGGAGAATGGTAGATACGCAGTATTTT. It specifies CATSDPTGTSGRMVDTQYF.

This clonotype came up a few times. V and J are TRBV12-3 or TRBV12-4 and TRBJ1-1, with unresolved D. The CDR3 is 13 residues long. V was pared by 2 bases and J by 7 bases, with 11 bases between. The CDR3 protein is CASSLRGRGEAFF. In DNA, the CDR3 is TGTGCCAGCAGTTTACGGGGTAGAGGTGAAGCTTTCTTT.

This clonotype turned up a few times. The J gene is TRBJ1-1, the V gene TRBV6-6; tentative D call: TRBD1 (6 bases). The CDR3 sequence is 15 residues long. V lost 5 bases and J 4 bases, leaving 17 bases between the germline ends. Looked up from germline, CDR1 is MNHNY and CDR2 is SVGAGI (reference sequence). The CDR3 DNA is TGTGCCAGCAGTCCCTCGAAGGGGGAGGGCACTGAAGCTTTCTTT. This encodes CASSPSKGEGTEAFF.

The V call is TRBV24-1, the J call TRBJ2-2; D gene ambiguous. The germline V gene has CDR1 KGHDR and CDR2 SFDVKD. V lost 4 bases and J lost 5, with 10 bases in between. The CDR3 length is 14 residues. CDR3 sequence (DNA): TGTGCCACCAGTGAAGGGCCTAAGACCGGGGAGCTGTTTTTT. It encodes CATSEGPKTGELFF.

CDR3 bases: TGCAGTGCTACCGGGGGCGGCGAAGTAGATGGCTACACCTTC. The encoded protein is CSATGGGEVDGYTF. This sequence joins TRBV20-1 and TRBJ1-2; a possible D gene is TRBD1 (6 bases). CDR1 and CDR2 (germline): DFQATT, SNEGSKA (reference sequence). The germline V and J ends were trimmed by 4 bases and 6 bases, with 18 bases remaining between them. CDR3 length: 14 amino acids.

This clonotype was counted only a few times. The rearrangement uses TRBV4-1 and TRBJ2-5, with 9 nucleotides matching TRBD2. The CDR3 covers 16 residues. V dropped 3 bases and J dropped 2; count of bases not matched to a gene: 7. In germline, CDR1 is MGHRA, CDR2 YSYEKL. CDR3 DNA sequence: TGCGCCAGCAGCCATGTAGCGGGGGAACTACAAGAGACCCAGTACTTC. Translation: CASSHVAGELQETQYF.

The gene calls are TRBV13 and TRBJ1-4, with D possibly being TRBD1 (5 bases). CDR1 is PRHDT, CDR2 FYEKMQ, per germline (reference sequence). This CDR3 is built from 15 residues. V lost 5 bases to trimming and J lost 5 bases, with 15 bases between them. CDR3: CASSPRGTANEKLFF. CDR3 nucleotides: TGTGCCAGCAGCCCTCGGGGGACGGCAAATGAAAAACTGTTTTTT. Looking up the rest from reference TRBV13 and TRBJ1-4 gives the full variable domain: AAGVIQSPRHLIKEKRETATLKCYPIPRHDTVYWYQQGPGQDPQFLISFYEKMQSDKGSIPDRFSAQQFSDYHSELNMSSLELGDSALYFCASSPRGTANEKLFFGSGTQLSVL.

In its sample, this clonotype was seen a few times. This chain uses TRBV10-3 with TRBJ2-3; D is possibly TRBD2 (7 bases). Germline CDR1 reads ENHRY; CDR2 reads SYGVKD. Trimming took 11 bases from V and 2 from J, leaving 14 bases between them. The CDR3 contains 13 residues. The CDR3: CAGGGQPTDTQYF. In DNA, the CDR3 is TGTGCCGGGGGGGGGCAACCCACAGATACGCAGTATTTT.

This clonotype has only a few counts. The V call is TRBV27, the J call TRBJ1-2, with D maybe TRBD1 (5 bases). The CDR3 runs to 15 residues. V lost 6 bases and J 4 bases, leaving 18 bases between the germline ends. Germline V gene sequence: CDR1 MNHEY, CDR2 SMNVEV (reference sequence). CDR3 region: CASSQRGGSFYGYTF. The DNA for the CDR3 is TGTGCCAGCAGCCAGCGGGGGGGATCTTTCTATGGCTACACCTTC.

This clonotype was counted between two and nine times. CDR3 loop: CASSWPVLAGGRDTQYF. DNA for the CDR3: TGTGCCAGCAGCTGGCCCGTTCTAGCGGGGGGCCGCGATACGCAGTATTTT. This chain uses TRBV7-9 with TRBJ2-3; TRBD2 matches 11 bases. Germline V lookup: CDR1 SEHNR, CDR2 FQNEAQ (reference sequence). After removal of 4 bases from V and 6 bases from J, the junction contained 12 bases not matched to a gene. The CDR3 is 17 amino acids.

This clonotype was recorded a few times. This sequence joins TRBV20-1 and TRBJ2-7, with 7 bases that match TRBD1. From germline, CDR1 is DFQATT and CDR2 SNEGSKA (reference sequence). The CDR3 is made up of 13 amino acids. The V segment lost 3 bases and the J segment 7 bases; nucleotides outside the gene matches: 9. The CDR3 DNA reads TGCAGTGCTAGGGAGACGACAGGGAGTGAGCAGTACTTC. Protein: CSARETTGSEQYF.